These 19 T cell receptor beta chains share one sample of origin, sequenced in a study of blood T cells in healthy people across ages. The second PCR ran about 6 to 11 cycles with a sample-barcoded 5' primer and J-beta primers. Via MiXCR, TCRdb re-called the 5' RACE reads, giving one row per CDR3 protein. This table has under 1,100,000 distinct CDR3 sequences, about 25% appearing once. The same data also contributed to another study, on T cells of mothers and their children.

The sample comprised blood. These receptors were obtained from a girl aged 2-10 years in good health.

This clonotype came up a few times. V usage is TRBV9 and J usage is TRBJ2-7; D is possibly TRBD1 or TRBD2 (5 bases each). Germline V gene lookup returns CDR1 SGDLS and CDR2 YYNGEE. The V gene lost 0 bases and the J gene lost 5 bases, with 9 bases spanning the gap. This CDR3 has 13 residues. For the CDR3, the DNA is TGTGCCAGCAGCGTAGAAGGGGACGACGAGCAGTACTTC. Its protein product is CASSVEGDDEQYF.

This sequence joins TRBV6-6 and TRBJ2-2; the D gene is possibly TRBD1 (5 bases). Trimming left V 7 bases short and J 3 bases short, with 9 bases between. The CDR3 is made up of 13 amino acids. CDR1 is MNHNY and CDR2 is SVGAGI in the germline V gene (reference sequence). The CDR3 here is CASISGHTGELFF. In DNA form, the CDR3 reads TGTGCCAGCATTTCAGGGCACACCGGGGAGCTGTTTTTT.

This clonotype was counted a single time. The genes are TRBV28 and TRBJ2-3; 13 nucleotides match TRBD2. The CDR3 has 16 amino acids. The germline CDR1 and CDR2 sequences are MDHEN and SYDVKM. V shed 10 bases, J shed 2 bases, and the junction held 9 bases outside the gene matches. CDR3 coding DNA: TGTGCCACTGGGGGGACTAGCGGGATATTCACAGATACGCAGTATTTT. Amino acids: CATGGTSGIFTDTQYF.

The CDR3 here is CASSFATGGYEQYF. As DNA, the CDR3 is TGTGCCAGCAGCTTCGCGACAGGGGGCTACGAGCAGTACTTC. The V call is TRBV11-1, the J call TRBJ2-7, with TRBD1 matching 9 bases. J gave up 3 bases and V 3 bases, and 3 bases lay outside the gene matches. CDR1 SGHAT and CDR2 FQDESV come from the germline V gene (reference sequence). CDR3 length: 14 amino acids.

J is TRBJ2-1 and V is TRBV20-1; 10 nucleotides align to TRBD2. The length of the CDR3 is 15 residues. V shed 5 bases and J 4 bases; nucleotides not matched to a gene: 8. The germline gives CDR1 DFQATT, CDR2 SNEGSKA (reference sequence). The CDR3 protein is CSARGGTSAYNEQFF. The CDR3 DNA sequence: TGCAGTGCTCGCGGGGGGACTAGCGCATACAATGAGCAGTTCTTC.

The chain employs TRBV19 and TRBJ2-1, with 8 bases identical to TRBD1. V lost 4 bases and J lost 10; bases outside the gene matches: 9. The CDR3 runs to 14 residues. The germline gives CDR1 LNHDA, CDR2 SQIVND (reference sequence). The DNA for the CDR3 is TGTGCCAGTAGTACGTGGACAGGGCATACCGAGCAGTTCTTC. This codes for CASSTWTGHTEQFF.

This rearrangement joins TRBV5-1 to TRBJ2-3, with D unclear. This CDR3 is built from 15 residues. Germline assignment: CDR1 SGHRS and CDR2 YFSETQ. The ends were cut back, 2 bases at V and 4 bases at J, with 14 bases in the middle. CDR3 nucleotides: TGCGCCAGCAGCTTAACTGATTCGACACCAGATACGCAGTATTTT. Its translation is CASSLTDSTPDTQYF.

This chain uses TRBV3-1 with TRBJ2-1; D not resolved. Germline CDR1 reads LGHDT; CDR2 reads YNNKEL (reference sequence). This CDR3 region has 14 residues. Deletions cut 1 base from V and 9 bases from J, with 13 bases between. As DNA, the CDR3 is TGTGCCAGCAGCCAAGTTTACTCCCAAGGTGAGCAGTTCTTC. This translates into CASSQVYSQGEQFF.

The CDR3 region is CASSLGGPGYDEQYF. The CDR3, as DNA: TGTGCCAGCAGTTTAGGAGGTCCAGGGTATGACGAGCAGTACTTC. V usage is TRBV12-3 or TRBV12-4 and J usage is TRBJ2-5; D possibly corresponds to TRBD1 (5 bases). The tail of the sequence fits TRBJ2-7 better, so the J call may be wrong. This CDR3 is built from 15 residues.

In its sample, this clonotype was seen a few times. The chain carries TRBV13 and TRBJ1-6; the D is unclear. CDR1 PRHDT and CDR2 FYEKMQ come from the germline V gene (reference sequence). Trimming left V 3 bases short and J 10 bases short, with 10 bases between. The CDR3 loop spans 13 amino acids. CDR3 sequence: CASSFGPQSPLHF. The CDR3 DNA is TGTGCCAGCAGCTTCGGTCCCCAATCACCCCTCCACTTT.

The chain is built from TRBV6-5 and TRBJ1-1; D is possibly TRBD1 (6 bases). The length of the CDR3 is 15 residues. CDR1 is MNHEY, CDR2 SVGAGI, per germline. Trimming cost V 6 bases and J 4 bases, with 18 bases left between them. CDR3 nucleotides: TGTGCCAGCAGCGACGCAGGGGCATTGGGCACTGAAGCTTTCTTT. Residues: CASSDAGALGTEAFF.

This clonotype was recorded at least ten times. The CDR3 DNA follows: TGTGCCAGCAGCGCTAGCGGGAGCTCAGATACGCAGTATTTT. It is translated as CASSASGSSDTQYF. The chain couples TRBV27 to TRBJ2-3, with 10 bases that match TRBD2. This CDR3 contains 14 residues. The V segment lost 6 bases and the J segment 4 bases; nucleotides outside the gene matches: 4. Germline lookup yields CDR1 MNHEY and CDR2 SMNVEV (reference sequence).

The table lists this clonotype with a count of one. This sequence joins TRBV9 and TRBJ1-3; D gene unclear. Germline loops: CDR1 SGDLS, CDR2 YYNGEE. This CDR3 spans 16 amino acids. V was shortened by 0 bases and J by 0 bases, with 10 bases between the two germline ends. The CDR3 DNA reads TGTGCCAGCAGCGTAGAGGGTCACCCCTCTGGAAACACCATATATTTT. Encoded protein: CASSVEGHPSGNTIYF.

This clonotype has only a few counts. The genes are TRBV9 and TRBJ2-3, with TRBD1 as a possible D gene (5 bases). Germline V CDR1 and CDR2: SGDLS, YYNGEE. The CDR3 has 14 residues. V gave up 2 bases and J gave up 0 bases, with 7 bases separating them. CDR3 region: CASSVRVSTDTQYF. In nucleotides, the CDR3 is TGTGCCAGCAGCGTCAGGGTTAGCACAGATACGCAGTATTTT.

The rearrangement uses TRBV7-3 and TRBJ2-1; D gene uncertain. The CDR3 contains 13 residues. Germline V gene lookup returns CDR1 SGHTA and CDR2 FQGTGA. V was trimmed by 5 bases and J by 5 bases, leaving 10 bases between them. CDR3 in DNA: TGTGCCAGCAGCCACGGCCAGAACAATGAGCAGTTCTTC. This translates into CASSHGQNNEQFF.

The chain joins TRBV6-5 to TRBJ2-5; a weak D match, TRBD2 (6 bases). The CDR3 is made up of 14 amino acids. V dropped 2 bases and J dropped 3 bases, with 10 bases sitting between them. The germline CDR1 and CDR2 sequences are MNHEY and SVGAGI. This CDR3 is CASSYERTKETQYF. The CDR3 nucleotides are TGTGCCAGCAGTTACGAGAGGACTAAAGAGACCCAGTACTTC.

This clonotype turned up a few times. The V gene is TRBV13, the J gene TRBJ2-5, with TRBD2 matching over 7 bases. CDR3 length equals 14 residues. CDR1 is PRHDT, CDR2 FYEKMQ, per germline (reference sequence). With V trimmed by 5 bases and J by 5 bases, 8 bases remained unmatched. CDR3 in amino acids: CASSPRGGDETQYF. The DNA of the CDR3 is TGTGCCAGCAGCCCCCGCGGGGGAGACGAGACCCAGTACTTC. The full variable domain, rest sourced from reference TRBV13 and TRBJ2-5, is AAGVIQSPRHLIKEKRETATLKCYPIPRHDTVYWYQQGPGQDPQFLISFYEKMQSDKGSIPDRFSAQQFSDYHSELNMSSLELGDSALYFCASSPRGGDETQYFGPGTRLLVL.

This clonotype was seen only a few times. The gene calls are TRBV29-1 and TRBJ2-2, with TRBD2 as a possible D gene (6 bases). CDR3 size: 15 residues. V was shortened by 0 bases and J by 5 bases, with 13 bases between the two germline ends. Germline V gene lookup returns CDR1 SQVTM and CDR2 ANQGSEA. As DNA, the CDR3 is TGCAGCGTTGAAGATGTAGGGCGGGAAACCGGGGAGCTGTTTTTT. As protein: CSVEDVGRETGELFF.

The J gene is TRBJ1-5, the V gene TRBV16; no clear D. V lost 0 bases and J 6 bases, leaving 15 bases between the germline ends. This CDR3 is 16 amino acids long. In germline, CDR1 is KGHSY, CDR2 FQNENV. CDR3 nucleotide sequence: TGTGCCAGCAGCCAATCGTGGCTGGCAGGAGGTCAGCCCCAGCATTTT. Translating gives CASSQSWLAGGQPQHF.